Below are 30 T cell receptor beta chains sequenced from a single sample in a study of blood T cells in healthy people across ages. The second PCR ran roughly 6 to 11 cycles with a sample-barcoded 5' primer and J-beta primers. One entry per CDR3 protein results from TCRdb running MiXCR on the 5' RACE reads. This sample yields about 690,000 distinct CDR3 sequences, of which around 41% are seen a single time; 30% belongs to the top ten. Sample: blood. Receptors were obtained from a man aged 80 or over in good health.

The chain couples TRBV7-2 to TRBJ2-5; D not resolved. V lost 1 base and J 5 bases, leaving 11 bases between the germline ends. This CDR3 region has 14 residues. CDR1 is SGHTA and CDR2 is FQGNSA in the germline V gene. The CDR3 region is CASSLGWMRETQYF. DNA for the CDR3: TGTGCCAGCAGCTTAGGTTGGATGCGGGAGACCCAGTACTTC.

This clonotype has more than one count but fewer than ten. V and J are TRBV12-3 or TRBV12-4 and TRBJ1-2, with no clear D. The V and J ends lost 3 bases and 7 bases respectively, with 9 bases between them. The CDR3 contains 12 residues. The CDR3 protein is CASSFEDCGYTF. The CDR3 DNA is TGTGCCAGCAGTTTTGAGGACTGTGGCTACACCTTC.

A few counts support this clonotype. The chain combines TRBV6-2 or TRBV6-3 with TRBJ1-4; TRBD1 might be the D (5 bases). The V end lost 6 bases, the J end lost 5 bases, and 16 bases lay between the germline ends. The CDR3 runs to 15 residues. Germline lookup yields CDR1 MNHEY and CDR2 SVGEGT. The CDR3 loop is CASRAARGANEKLFF. The DNA of the CDR3 is TGTGCCAGCAGAGCCGCACGAGGGGCGAATGAAAAACTGTTTTTT.

The chain employs TRBV27 and TRBJ1-4, with D possibly being TRBD1 (5 bases). Germline CDR1 reads MNHEY; CDR2 reads SMNVEV (reference sequence). The CDR3 covers 14 residues. V lost 4 bases and J lost 5, with 11 bases in between. CDR3 sequence (DNA): TGTGCCAGCAGTTGGGCAGGGAAGAATGAAAAACTGTTTTTT. Amino acids: CASSWAGKNEKLFF.

V and J are TRBV18 and TRBJ1-5; D not certain. With 1 base removed from V and 0 bases from J, the gap between germline ends came to 10 bases. This CDR3 has 16 amino acids. CDR1 and CDR2 (germline): KGHSH, LQKENI. CDR3 protein: CASSPQAANSNQPQHF. CDR3 nucleotide sequence: TGTGCCAGCTCACCACAGGCAGCAAATAGCAATCAGCCCCAGCATTTT.

This clonotype was detected a few times. V usage is TRBV6-5 and J usage is TRBJ1-5; D is unresolved. The CDR3 has 14 amino acids. Germline V gene data show CDR1 as MNHEY and CDR2 as SVGAGI. V dropped 2 bases and J dropped 1 base, with 6 bases sitting between them. CDR3 sequence reads: CASSYQASNQPQHF. The CDR3, as DNA: TGTGCCAGCAGTTACCAAGCGAGCAATCAGCCCCAGCATTTT.

This clonotype has just a few counts. The chain recombines TRBV29-1 with TRBJ1-2; unclear D gene. Germline-derived CDR1 and CDR2 are SQVTM and ANQGSEA. V lost 5 bases and J 8 bases, leaving 12 bases between the germline ends. CDR3 length: 11 amino acids. The CDR3 is CSVPVVSGYTF. The CDR3 DNA sequence: TGCAGCGTTCCCGTCGTTTCGGGCTACACCTTC.

This clonotype was counted a few times. This rearrangement joins TRBV6-2 or TRBV6-3 to TRBJ2-1; tentatively, D is TRBD2 (6 bases). V was shortened by 6 bases and J by 6 bases, with 15 bases between the two germline ends. Germline V CDR1 and CDR2: MNHEY, SVGEGT. The CDR3 has 14 amino acids. The CDR3 spells CASSHGLTPNEQFF. DNA for the CDR3: TGTGCCAGCAGCCACGGACTAACACCCAATGAGCAGTTCTTC.

This clonotype showed up just a few times. V usage is TRBV18 and J usage is TRBJ2-5, with D tentatively TRBD1 or TRBD2 (5 bases each). Germline CDR1 is KGHSH and CDR2 is LQKENI. The CDR3 totals 16 residues. Trimming took off 0 bases at V and 1 base at J, with 12 bases between the two ends. As DNA, the CDR3 is TGTGCCAGCTCACCACCCGGGGCAGGGCGCCAAGAGACCCAGTACTTC. Its translation: CASSPPGAGRQETQYF.

In its sample, this clonotype was seen once. V gene TRBV29-1 combines with J gene TRBJ2-7; TRBD2 aligns across 7 bases. The J call may be in error: the DNA end matches TRBJ2-5 better. Germline values: CDR1 SQVTM, CDR2 ANQGSEA. The CDR3 is 12 amino acids. This CDR3 is CSVRYGGETQYF. The CDR3 region has the DNA TGCAGCGTCCGTTACGGGGGGGAGACCCAGTACTTC.

V gene TRBV15 combines with J gene TRBJ1-2; weak D call: TRBD1 (5 bases). There are 14 residues in the CDR3. CDR1 LNHNV and CDR2 YYDKDF come from the germline V gene (reference sequence). The V gene lost 0 bases and the J gene lost 7 bases, with 12 bases spanning the gap. In DNA form, the CDR3 reads TGTGCCACCAGCAGAGATCGGGGGGTTGGTGGCTACACCTTC. This codes for CATSRDRGVGGYTF.

This clonotype appeared a few times. This sequence joins TRBV29-1 and TRBJ1-2, with 9 bases identical to TRBD1. The CDR3 extends over 13 amino acids. V dropped 6 bases and J dropped 7; count of bases not matched to a gene: 9. Germline V gene sequence: CDR1 SQVTM, CDR2 ANQGSEA. The DNA for the CDR3 is TGCAGCGTCGGGGGGACAGGGCCCTCTGGCTACACCTTC. Protein sequence: CSVGGTGPSGYTF.

The chain uses TRBV4-3 and TRBJ2-5, with D perhaps TRBD1 or TRBD2 (6 bases each). Germline CDR1 reads LGHNA; CDR2 reads YSLEER. This CDR3 is built from 14 residues. The ends were cut back, 3 bases at V and 11 bases at J, with 19 bases in the middle. CDR3 nucleotides: TGCGCCAGCAGCCAGCGGGGCAGGGGAAATGAGCAGTACTTC. It translates to CASSQRGRGNEQYF.

This chain connects TRBV2 to TRBJ1-2; D is perhaps TRBD1 (5 bases). Germline CDR1 SNHLY, CDR2 FYNNEI. The CDR3 is 17 residues long. V dropped 1 base and J dropped 4 bases, with 19 bases sitting between them. The CDR3 protein is CASSEEGQGFTLYGYTF. CDR3 sequence (DNA): TGTGCCAGCAGTGAAGAGGGGCAGGGCTTCACTCTCTATGGCTACACCTTC.

This clonotype came up a few times. V usage is TRBV6-2 or TRBV6-3 and J usage is TRBJ1-2, with D unclear. V lost 2 bases and J 7 bases, leaving 8 bases between the germline ends. Germline CDR1 and CDR2: MNHEY and SVGEGT. The CDR3 is 12 amino acids. This chain's CDR3 is CASSYRRFGYTF. The CDR3 coding sequence is TGTGCCAGCAGTTACCGACGATTTGGCTACACCTTC.

The rearrangement joins TRBV20-1 to TRBJ2-5; 9 bases match TRBD2. Looked up from germline, CDR1 is DFQATT and CDR2 is SNEGSKA (reference sequence). The CDR3 sequence is 13 residues long. V lost 5 bases and J lost 4; bases outside the gene matches: 5. CDR3 protein: CSAGSGSRETQYF. Written as DNA, the CDR3 is TGCAGTGCTGGTAGCGGGAGCAGAGAGACCCAGTACTTC.

This rearrangement joins TRBV12-3 or TRBV12-4 to TRBJ2-3; 8 bases agree with TRBD2. J was trimmed by 3 bases and V by 7 bases; bases with no gene match: 9. The CDR3 loop spans 15 amino acids. The CDR3 reads CASNSIRGGTDTQYF. The CDR3 DNA reads TGTGCCAGCAACTCAATCCGGGGGGGAACAGATACGCAGTATTTT.

This clonotype came up a few times. This chain connects TRBV6-6 to TRBJ1-2, with a tentative D call TRBD1 (5 bases). The germline V gene encodes CDR1 MNHNY and CDR2 SVGAGI (reference sequence). The V end was cut by 0 bases, the J end by 2 bases, with 10 bases between. CDR3 length: 15 residues. CDR3 residues: CASSYSLDRNYGYTF. The CDR3 bases are TGTGCCAGCAGTTACTCGTTAGACAGAAACTATGGCTACACCTTC.

This chain connects TRBV5-5 to TRBJ2-2, with a tentative D call TRBD2 (5 bases). Germline CDR1 reads SGHKS; CDR2 reads YYEKEE (reference sequence). The CDR3 length is 13 residues. V shed 2 bases and J shed 6 bases, with 8 bases lying between them. CDR3 coding DNA: TGTGCCAGCAGCTTAGCGGATTCCGGGGAGCTGTTTTTT. Its protein product is CASSLADSGELFF.

This chain connects TRBV12-3 or TRBV12-4 to TRBJ2-5, with D perhaps matching TRBD2 (5 bases). Trimming pared 5 bases from V and 11 bases from J, leaving 18 bases between. This CDR3 has 13 residues. As DNA, the CDR3 is TGTGCCAGCAGTGTGGCCCGCGGGTCTGAGCAGTACTTC. As protein: CASSVARGSEQYF.

The rearrangement links TRBV7-2 to TRBJ2-3; 11 nucleotides align to TRBD2. This CDR3 comprises 17 residues. With V trimmed by 0 bases and J by 4 bases, 6 bases remained unmatched. CDR1 SGHTA and CDR2 FQGNSA come from the germline V gene. The CDR3 is CASSLAASGRTSDTQYF. In DNA, the CDR3 is TGTGCCAGCAGCTTAGCGGCTAGCGGGAGGACATCAGATACGCAGTATTTT.

The chain links TRBV20-1 to TRBJ2-5, with unresolved D. Germline values: CDR1 DFQATT, CDR2 SNEGSKA (reference sequence). The CDR3 contains 16 residues. Trimming shortened V by 0 bases and J by 11 bases, and 25 bases separated the two germline ends. The CDR3 DNA reads as TGCAGTGCTAGAGATTGGGTAGTAAGGACCTACGGTGAGCAGTACTTC. This sequence encodes CSARDWVVRTYGEQYF.

The chain joins TRBV20-1 to TRBJ1-1, with unresolved D. CDR1 and CDR2 (germline): DFQATT, SNEGSKA (reference sequence). V lost 2 bases to trimming and J lost 6 bases, with 10 bases between them. The CDR3 is 12 amino acids. For the CDR3, the DNA is TGCAGTGCTAGAAGCCGGATGTCTGAAGCTTTCTTT. Translating it yields CSARSRMSEAFF.

This clonotype was observed once. At one of its ends the junction is not consistent with the germline gene, which may arise from a read error. The chain has TRBV3-1 and TRBJ1-1; 7 nucleotides line up with TRBD1. This CDR3 contains 17 residues. CDR1 and CDR2 (germline): LGHDT, YNNKEL (reference sequence). In DNA form, the CDR3 reads TGTGCCACCAGCCAAAGGAAACAGGGGAATGGTGGTACTGAAGCTTTCTTT. As protein: CATSQRKQGNGGTEAFF.

This clonotype was counted a few times. This sequence joins TRBV6-6 and TRBJ1-6; D not resolved. CDR1 is MNHNY and CDR2 is SVGAGI in the germline V gene (reference sequence). The CDR3 extends over 17 amino acids. With 6 bases removed from V and 1 base from J, the gap between germline ends came to 16 bases. The CDR3 loop is CASSTSTGGSYNSPLHF. The CDR3 DNA sequence: TGTGCCAGCAGCACCAGCACTGGAGGGTCCTATAATTCACCCCTCCACTTT.

CDR3 sequence reads: CASSLDGVPSGSQYF. Here the CDR3 DNA reads TGTGCCAGCAGCTTGGACGGAGTACCAAGCGGTTCCCAGTACTTC. The chain is built from TRBV11-2 and TRBJ2-5; possibly TRBD2 for D (5 bases). Germline V gene lookup returns CDR1 SGHAT and CDR2 FQNNGV. V was shortened by 3 bases and J by 9 bases, with 20 bases between the two germline ends. The CDR3 totals 15 residues.

The chain joins TRBV12-3 or TRBV12-4 to TRBJ2-1; a possible D gene is TRBD2 (5 bases). There are 13 residues in the CDR3. Deletions cut 5 bases from V and 15 bases from J, with 20 bases between. CDR3: CASSVPEPRGSFF. The CDR3 DNA reads TGTGCCAGCAGTGTACCTGAGCCTCGCGGGTCGTTCTTC.

This clonotype was observed a handful of times. This sequence joins TRBV6-5 and TRBJ2-7, with 8 bases lining up with TRBD2. Trimming removed 2 bases from V and 3 bases from J; junction bases left unmatched: 9. The CDR3 is 16 residues long. Germline V lookup: CDR1 MNHEY, CDR2 SVGAGI. The CDR3 region is CASSYGGLAGSYEQYF. CDR3 DNA sequence: TGTGCCAGCAGTTACGGTGGGCTAGCGGGCAGCTACGAGCAGTACTTC.

The V gene is TRBV3-1, the J gene TRBJ2-1, with D possibly matching TRBD1 (6 bases). Germline V CDR1 and CDR2: LGHDT, YNNKEL (reference sequence). This CDR3 spans 12 amino acids. V lost 3 bases and J 10 bases, leaving 10 bases between the germline ends. The CDR3 region has the DNA TGTGCCAGCAGCCAGACAGGCGGGGAGCAGTTCTTC. Encoded protein: CASSQTGGEQFF.

DNA of the CDR3: TGTGCCAGCAGCGCGAGTAAGCGAGCACTATCCACCAAAAACATTCAGTACTTC. Residues: CASSASKRALSTKNIQYF. V and J are TRBV28 and TRBJ2-4; D is uncertain. Trimming left V 6 bases short and J 2 bases short, with 23 bases between. The CDR3 is made up of 18 amino acids. Germline V gene lookup returns CDR1 MDHEN and CDR2 SYDVKM.